The TCR beta chain under discussion was sequenced for a study of cytomegalovirus exposure and HLA in healthy donors. Turning to the study itself: Around 78 million unique TCRs, all from HLA-typed donors, were included in an early release of the data. Assignment to the Caucasian-associated ancestry cluster applied to around four fifths of the approximately 420 genotyped donors.

Whole-study results and caveats: Most subjects had HLA-A and HLA-B alleles reportedly predicted accurately by TCR beta sequences.

The PCR ran on 60 Vbeta and 13 Jbeta primers. Libraries were prepared by immunoSEQ multiplex PCR; TCRdb keeps only in-frame clonotypes and omits some of them. The table shows about 120,000 clones, with over 8.5% occurring only once. Donors had nominal health at sampling but likely had unrecorded immune exposures. The CDR3 covers 14 residues. Between the trimmed V and J ends, which lost 2 bases and 4 bases, there was a span of 11 bases. Germline loops: CDR1 GTSNPN, CDR2 SVGIG (reference sequence). About this clone itself: Its specificity is not known.

The clonotype originates from a woman in her 40s in good health and CMV-seropositive. Sequenced: PBMCs. The rearrangement joins TRBV30 to TRBJ1-4; a weak D match, TRBD1 (6 bases). The CDR3 reads CAWSTGQLNEKLFF. DNA for the CDR3: TGTGCCTGGAGTACTGGACAGCTTAATGAAAAACTGTTTTTT.